The TCR beta chain under discussion was sequenced for a study of T cell responses to AZD1222 COVID-19 vaccine. This clone has just a few counts. The target antigen is unknown. With 6 bases removed from V and 7 bases from J, the gap between germline ends came to 16 bases. CDR3 length: 14 amino acids. Germline V gives CDR1 LGHNA, CDR2 YNFKEQ. Study observations and caveats: Just 5 or 6 AZD1222 recipients tested seropositive at baseline.

Profiled with immunoSEQ multiplex PCR; TCRdb holds only in-frame clones, not every one. The repertoire includes more than 75,000 clones, roughly 87% of them detected once, and 1.6% sits in the top ten. This specimen was peripheral blood, taken on day 0 of AZD1222 vaccination. This receptor was obtained from an adult in good health. The gene calls are TRBV4-2 and TRBJ2-1; D unclear. CDR3 residues: CASRHRIGGNEQFF. The CDR3 DNA is TGTGCCAGCAGGCATAGGATAGGTGGGAATGAGCAGTTCTTC.